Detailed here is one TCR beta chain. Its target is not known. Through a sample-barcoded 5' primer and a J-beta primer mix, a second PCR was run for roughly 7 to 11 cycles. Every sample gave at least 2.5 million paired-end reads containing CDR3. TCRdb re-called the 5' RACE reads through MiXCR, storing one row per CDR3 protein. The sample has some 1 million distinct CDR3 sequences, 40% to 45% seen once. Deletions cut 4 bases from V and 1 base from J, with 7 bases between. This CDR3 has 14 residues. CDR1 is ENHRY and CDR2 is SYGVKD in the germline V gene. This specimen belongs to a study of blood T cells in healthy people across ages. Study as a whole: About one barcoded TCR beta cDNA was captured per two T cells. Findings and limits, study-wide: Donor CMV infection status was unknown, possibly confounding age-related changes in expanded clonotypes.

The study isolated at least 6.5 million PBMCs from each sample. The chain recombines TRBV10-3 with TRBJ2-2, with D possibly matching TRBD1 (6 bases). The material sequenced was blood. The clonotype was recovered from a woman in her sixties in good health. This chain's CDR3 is CAISGTENTGELFF. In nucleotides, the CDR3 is TGTGCCATCAGTGGGACAGAGAACACCGGGGAGCTGTTTTTT.